This T cell receptor (beta chain) is drawn from a study of T cell changes during pregnancy in multiple sclerosis. Germline V gene lookup returns CDR1 SGHRS and CDR2 YFSETQ. Deletions cut 0 bases from V and 0 bases from J, with 7 bases between. This CDR3 is built from 14 residues. Produced via immunoSEQ multiplex PCR; TCRdb's table is partial and in-frame only. Of 50,000 or so clones listed, around 93% are singletons. Source: CD8+ T cells from peripheral blood mononuclear cells, taken in the first trimester of pregnancy. The chain joins TRBV5-1 to TRBJ2-7; maybe TRBD1 (5 bases). The receptor was isolated from a female donor with multiple sclerosis, enrolled in a pregnancy study. The CDR3 nucleotides are TGCGCCAGCAGCTTGGTAGACAGCTCCTACGAGCAGTACTTC. Translating it yields CASSLVDSSYEQYF.